This T cell receptor beta chain was obtained from a study of a mutant IDH1 vaccine in newly diagnosed glioma. V lost 2 bases to trimming and J lost 1 base, with 15 bases between them. CDR1 GTSNPN and CDR2 SVGIG come from the germline V gene (reference sequence). The CDR3 runs 16 residues. Time point indicated: baseline, week 1 (first vaccination visit). The treatment denotes: pre-vaccination baseline after standard-of-care therapy. Sequenced by immunoSEQ multiplex PCR; TCRdb stores in-frame clones only, minus some. Of some 90,000 clones listed, around 79% were seen once; the top ten hold 4.5% to 5.5%.

Source: PBMCs, taken from a glioma patient treated with radiotherapy, temozolomide or both. The V call is TRBV30, the J call TRBJ1-5; D may be TRBD1 (6 bases). This sequence originates from a man aged 35 to 55 with glioma. Some clones in this sample may be carry-over from other donors' samples. CDR3 in DNA: TGTGCCTGGAGTCGAGACAGGTCGGGAAGCAATCAGCCCCAGCATTTT. It encodes CAWSRDRSGSNQPQHF.